Below, 18 T cell receptor beta chains from the same sample are listed, as sequenced in a study of T cell responses to AZD1222 COVID-19 vaccine. This table comes from immunoSEQ multiplex PCR, and its TCRdb copy is limited to in-frame clones, with some not included. The data contain roughly 150,000 clones, about 90% of them singletons. Sequencing used peripheral blood, obtained 28 days after the second AZD1222 dose. All receptors come from an adult who received the AZD1222 COVID-19 vaccine.

The chain couples TRBV3-1 (or the pseudogene TRBV3-2) to TRBJ2-1; 7 bases match TRBD2. The ends lost 4 bases at V and 2 bases at J; junction bases unmatched: 11. CDR3 length: 17 amino acids. Germline V gene sequence: CDR1 LGHDT, CDR2 YNNKEL (reference sequence). CDR3: CASSLTSSGAPYNEQFF. The CDR3 DNA sequence: TGTGCCAGCAGCCTCACATCGAGCGGGGCCCCCTACAATGAGCAGTTCTTC.

This sequence joins TRBV6-6 and TRBJ1-2; possibly TRBD1 for D (6 bases). V lost 7 bases to trimming and J lost 1 base, with 16 bases between them. The CDR3 totals 15 residues. The V gene's germline CDR1 is MNHNY and CDR2 SVGAGI (reference sequence). CDR3 bases: TGTGCCAGCAAGGGGACCCGGACAGATAACTATGGCTACACCTTC. Residues: CASKGTRTDNYGYTF.

In its sample, this clone was seen once. The chain employs TRBV4-1 and TRBJ2-5; D is undetermined. The germline V and J ends were trimmed by 6 bases and 2 bases, with 7 bases remaining between them. Looked up from germline, CDR1 is MGHRA and CDR2 is YSYEKL. CDR3 length: 12 amino acids. The CDR3 DNA is TGCGCCAGCAGGGGCCGGCAAGAGACCCAGTACTTC. Amino acid sequence: CASRGRQETQYF.

On this clone itself: Other DNA sequences in the sample encode the same CDR3. CDR3 nucleotide sequence: TGCGCCAGCAGCTTGGGGGGCTCTTACAATGAGCAGTTCTTC. This codes for CASSLGGSYNEQFF. The chain joins TRBV5-1 to TRBJ2-1, with D perhaps TRBD1 (5 bases). This CDR3 region has 14 residues. CDR1 is SGHRS, CDR2 YFSETQ, per germline. V lost 0 bases and J 4 bases, leaving 8 bases between the germline ends.

The rearrangement joins TRBV2 to TRBJ2-5; possible D gene TRBD1, 6 bases. Germline V gene data show CDR1 as SNHLY and CDR2 as FYNNEI. This CDR3 region has 13 residues. Trimming took off 2 bases at V and 5 bases at J, with 9 bases between the two ends. The CDR3 region is CASSELRGETQYF. The CDR3 DNA reads as TGTGCCAGCAGTGAACTGAGGGGGGAGACCCAGTACTTC. The complete variable domain, with remaining parts taken from reference TRBV2 and TRBJ2-5, reads EPEVTQTPSHQVTQMGQEVILRCVPISNHLYFYWYRQILGQKVEFLVSFYNNEISEKSEIFDDQFSVERPDGSNFTLKIRSTKLEDSAMYFCASSELRGETQYFGPGTRLLVL.

The chain recombines TRBV30 with TRBJ1-2; TRBD1 might be the D (6 bases). V lost 2 bases and J lost 2, with 15 bases in between. This CDR3 comprises 15 residues. Germline lookup yields CDR1 GTSNPN and CDR2 SVGIG (reference sequence). The CDR3 DNA reads as TGTGCCTGGAGTCCTGGCGGAGGACAGAACTATGGCTACACCTTC. Translated: CAWSPGGGQNYGYTF.

The rearrangement links TRBV5-5 to TRBJ1-1; D is undetermined. Germline loops: CDR1 SGHKS, CDR2 YYEKEE (reference sequence). With 4 bases removed from V and 1 base from J, the gap between germline ends came to 5 bases. This CDR3 spans 12 amino acids. The CDR3 reads CASSETNTEAFF. The DNA for the CDR3 is TGTGCCAGCAGCGAAACGAACACTGAAGCTTTCTTT. Together with reference TRBV5-5 and TRBJ1-1, the CDR3 gives the full variable domain: DAGVTQSPTHLIKTRGQQVTLRCSPISGHKSVSWYQQVLGQGPQFIFQYYEKEERGRGNFPDRFSARQFPNYSSELNVNALLLGDSALYLCASSETNTEAFFGQGTRLTVV.

The chain has TRBV9 and TRBJ2-5, with TRBD1 as a possible D gene (5 bases). CDR1 and CDR2 (germline): SGDLS, YYNGEE. Trimming stripped 3 bases from V and 5 bases from J, with 14 bases between. The CDR3 runs to 14 residues. CDR3 sequence reads: CASSGPGQGETQYF. The DNA for the CDR3 is TGTGCCAGCAGCGGTCCCGGGCAGGGTGAGACCCAGTACTTC.

The chain links TRBV5-4 to TRBJ1-3; the D is unclear. Per germline, CDR1 SGHNT and CDR2 YYREEE (reference sequence). The ends were cut back, 4 bases at V and 0 bases at J, with 14 bases in the middle. This CDR3 spans 16 amino acids. CDR3 residues: CASSADRPSSGNTIYF. The CDR3, as DNA: TGTGCCAGCAGCGCCGACCGGCCTTCCTCTGGAAACACCATATATTTT.

The chain is built from TRBV27 and TRBJ2-5; D may match TRBD1 or TRBD2 (5 bases each). CDR1 and CDR2 (germline): MNHEY, SMNVEV (reference sequence). The CDR3 totals 15 residues. V dropped 8 bases and J dropped 1 base, with 17 bases sitting between them. The CDR3 loop reads CASSPGDLLQETQYF. CDR3 DNA: TGTGCCAGCTCCCCTGGGGACCTCCTCCAAGAGACCCAGTACTTC.

This chain uses TRBV3-1 (or the pseudogene TRBV3-2) with TRBJ2-3; the D gene is possibly TRBD1 (5 bases). There are 17 residues in the CDR3. Germline CDR1 and CDR2: LGHDT and YNNKEL (reference sequence). V dropped 4 bases and J dropped 4 bases, with 21 bases sitting between them. The CDR3, as DNA: TGTGCCAGCAGCCCCCTCGGGCGCCCCGGCAGGGCAGATACGCAGTATTTT. This sequence encodes CASSPLGRPGRADTQYF.

CDR3 protein: CASSLDPNYGYTF. The CDR3 DNA follows: TGTGCCAGCAGCTTGGATCCTAACTATGGCTACACCTTC. The chain combines TRBV5-4 with TRBJ1-2; D unresolved. V was shortened by 0 bases and J by 0 bases, with 3 bases between the two germline ends. Germline V gives CDR1 SGHNT, CDR2 YYREEE (reference sequence). This CDR3 is built from 13 residues.

This chain connects TRBV20-1 to TRBJ2-3, with 9 bases fitting TRBD2. There are 15 residues in the CDR3. CDR1 is DFQATT, CDR2 SNEGSKA, per germline (reference sequence). The junction had 6 bases not matched to a gene; V was cut back by 3 bases and J by 2 bases. This CDR3 is CSASSSGENTDTQYF. CDR3 DNA: TGCAGTGCTAGTTCTAGCGGGGAGAACACAGATACGCAGTATTTT.

The V call is TRBV4-2, the J call TRBJ2-7; 8 nucleotides line up with TRBD2. Germline trimming cut 0 bases from V and 0 bases from J; bases unmatched to any gene: 7. Per germline, CDR1 LGHNA and CDR2 YNFKEQ. The CDR3 runs 17 residues. CDR3 amino acids: CASSQEAPLADSYEQYF. CDR3 sequence (DNA): TGTGCCAGCAGCCAAGAAGCCCCACTAGCGGACTCCTACGAGCAGTACTTC.

This clone was counted only a few times. The genes are TRBV19 and TRBJ1-1; 8 positions match TRBD1. CDR1 LNHDA and CDR2 SQIVND come from the germline V gene (reference sequence). The CDR3 has 13 amino acids. With 9 bases clipped from V and 5 bases from J, the junction kept 8 bases outside the gene matches. CDR3 sequence: CASRDRGSTEAFF. CDR3 in DNA: TGTGCCAGCCGTGACAGGGGATCGACTGAAGCTTTCTTT.

The chain has TRBV7-2 and TRBJ1-2; D gene uncertain. Germline V lookup: CDR1 SGHTA, CDR2 FQGNSA. This CDR3 is built from 14 residues. V was cut by 2 bases and J by 7 bases, with 14 bases left in between. CDR3 sequence: CASSLQGQTLGYTF. In nucleotides, the CDR3 is TGTGCCAGCAGCTTACAAGGGCAGACCCTTGGCTACACCTTC.

Comments on this clone: Within the sample, other DNA sequences also encode this same CDR3. The V gene is TRBV30, the J gene TRBJ1-1; D gene uncertain. Per germline, CDR1 GTSNPN and CDR2 SVGIG (reference sequence). V lost 1 base, J lost 2 bases, and 8 bases lay in between. The CDR3 spans 13 residues. The CDR3, as DNA: TGTGCCTGGAGTGGGCAGACAAACACTGAAGCTTTCTTT. Amino acids: CAWSGQTNTEAFF.

The chain has TRBV3-1 (or the pseudogene TRBV3-2) and TRBJ1-2; no reliable D call. Deletions cut 1 base from V and 0 bases from J, with 15 bases between. Germline V gene lookup returns CDR1 LGHDT and CDR2 YNNKEL (reference sequence). The CDR3 runs to 17 residues. CDR3 sequence reads: CASSQVPFPSANYGYTF. The DNA for the CDR3 is TGTGCCAGCAGCCAAGTTCCCTTCCCCTCGGCTAACTATGGCTACACCTTC.